This T cell receptor (beta chain) was observed in a study of cytomegalovirus exposure and HLA in healthy donors. Study findings and constraints: Accurate predictions that matched the HLA-A and HLA-B alleles of most subjects were reportedly made from TCR beta sequences. Per a later analysis, 15,000 to 20,000 TCR beta sequences showed association with HLA alleles at 0.05 false discovery rate. The majority of CMV-associated TCR beta chains were reported as apparently HLA-restricted in a later analysis.

Germline V gives CDR1 LGHNA, CDR2 YNFKEQ. Deletions cut 0 bases from V and 5 bases from J, with 10 bases between. The CDR3 sequence is 15 residues long. Details on this clone: The antigen is unknown.

Primers: 60 Vbeta forward and 13 Jbeta reverse. In the original processing: Roughly 11 million shared chains were among the approximately 76 million unique TCR beta chains that a later analysis counted. Sequencing was performed with immunoSEQ multiplex PCR; in TCRdb, only in-frame clones are kept and a portion is missing. From that table come the V and J calls and clone size; the DNA was used to work out D and trimming. The sample includes 150,000 to 200,000 clones, under 75% of them seen just once. Sequencing was done on a sample of PBMCs. The chain links TRBV4-2 to TRBJ1-4, with D hard to call. The TCR was taken from a man aged 35-49 years in good health and CMV-seropositive. The CDR3 nucleotides are TGTGCCAGCAGCCAAGAGCGGGCCAAAAATGAAAAACTGTTTTTT. Protein product: CASSQERAKNEKLFF.